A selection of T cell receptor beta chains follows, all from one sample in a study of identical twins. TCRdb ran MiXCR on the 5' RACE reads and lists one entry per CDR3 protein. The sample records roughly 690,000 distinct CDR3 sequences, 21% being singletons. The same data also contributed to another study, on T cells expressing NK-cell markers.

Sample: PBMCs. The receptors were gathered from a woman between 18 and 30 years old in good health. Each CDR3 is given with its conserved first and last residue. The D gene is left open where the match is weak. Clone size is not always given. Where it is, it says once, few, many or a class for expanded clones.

CASSPNGQGSGELFF TGTGCCAGCTCACCAAACGGACAGGGAAGCGGGGAGCTGTTTTTT - TRBV18 TRBD1 TRBJ2-2
CASSLDPGAQNIQYF TGCGCCAGCAGCTTGGACCCGGGGGCCCAAAACATTCAGTACTTC - TRBV5-1 - TRBJ2-4
CASSYSYQETQYF TGTGCCAGCAGCTACAGTTACCAAGAGACCCAGTACTTC few TRBV5-6 - TRBJ2-5
CASSFGSGREQYF TGCGCCAGCAGCTTCGGCAGCGGGCGAGAGCAGTACTTC once TRBV5-1 - TRBJ2-7
CATSRDPRETYEQYF TGTGCCACCAGCAGAGATCCCAGGGAAACCTACGAGCAGTACTTC - TRBV15 - TRBJ2-7
CSARGSGRSANTGELFF TGCAGCGCGCGGGGTAGCGGGAGGTCAGCGAACACCGGGGAGCTGTTTTTT many TRBV29-1 TRBD2 TRBJ2-2
CASSSQDEQYF TGTGCCAGCAGCTCACAGGACGAGCAGTACTTC - TRBV7-9 - TRBJ2-7
CASSFIRTGNEQFF TGTGCCAGCAGCTTCATCCGGACTGGCAATGAGCAGTTCTTC - TRBV7-2 - TRBJ2-1
CASNSHRTSGSSYNEQFF TGTGCCAGCAATTCACATCGGACTAGCGGGAGCTCCTACAATGAGCAGTTCTTC - TRBV6-2/TRBV6-3 TRBD2 TRBJ2-1
CASSRPAVTDTQYF TGTGCCAGCAGCCGCCCAGCGGTCACAGATACGCAGTATTTT - TRBV6-1 - TRBJ2-3
CASSLGASEVLRTDTQYF TGTGCCAGCAGCTTAGGGGCTAGCGAGGTGCTGCGCACAGATACGCAGTATTTT few TRBV11-2 - TRBJ2-3
CASSLRVPSTDTQYF TGTGCCAGCAGCTTACGAGTTCCTAGCACAGATACGCAGTATTTT few TRBV7-2 - TRBJ2-3
CATSDPREGGTDTQYF TGTGCCACCAGTGACCCGCGGGAGGGCGGGACAGATACGCAGTATTTT few TRBV24-1 TRBD2 TRBJ2-3
CASSDEAWRGSTDTQYF TGTGCCAGCAGCGATGAAGCGTGGCGGGGAAGCACAGATACGCAGTATTTT - TRBV7-2 - TRBJ2-3
CASSQTRGSPTYNEQFF TGTGCCAGCAGCCAGACCAGAGGGTCCCCCACATACAATGAGCAGTTCTTC - TRBV5-4 - TRBJ2-1
CSARQVNTEAFF TGCAGTGCCAGACAAGTTAACACTGAAGCTTTCTTT few TRBV20-1 - TRBJ1-1
CSASGSLDRECF TGCAGTGCTAGCGGAAGTTTAGACAGGGAATGCTTC few TRBV20-1 TRBD1 TRBJ2-7
CASTAGENPYEQYF TGTGCCAGCACGGCGGGGGAAAACCCCTACGAGCAGTACTTC few TRBV9 TRBD2 TRBJ2-7
CASSLAGTSGRETQYF TGTGCCAGCAGCTTGGCCGGGACTAGCGGGAGAGAGACCCAGTACTTC few TRBV5-5 TRBD2 TRBJ2-5
CASSLGGTGSSSREQYF TGTGCCAGCAGCTTAGGAGGCACGGGGAGTTCCTCAAGGGAGCAGTACTTC - TRBV7-2 - TRBJ2-7
CASSLGAEPTQYF TGTGCCAGCAGTTTAGGGGCTGAGCCGACCCAGTACTTC few TRBV12-3/TRBV12-4 - TRBJ2-5
CASSPLAGPYNEQFF TGTGCCAGCAGCCCTCTAGCGGGCCCCTACAATGAGCAGTTCTTC many TRBV7-8 TRBD2 TRBJ2-1
CSARSSSGGYNEQFF TGCAGTGCTAGATCCTCTAGCGGGGGGTACAATGAGCAGTTCTTC - TRBV20-1 TRBD2 TRBJ2-1
CASSVVSGVINEQFF TGTGCCAGCAGCGTAGTATCCGGAGTCATCAATGAGCAGTTCTTC - TRBV9 - TRBJ2-1
CASSLGVTGPMGGFF TGTGCCAGCAGCTTAGGTGTCACGGGACCCATGGGCGGGTTCTTC - TRBV7-2 - TRBJ2-1
CSACMAGVGTQYF TGCAGTGCCTGCATGGCCGGTGTAGGGACCCAGTACTTC - TRBV20-1 - TRBJ2-5
CASSFTTTNSYEQYF TGCGCCAGCAGCTTTACAACGACGAACTCCTACGAGCAGTACTTC - TRBV5-1 - TRBJ2-7
CASSLRSGLQYF TGTGCCAGCAGCCTTCGCTCCGGGCTACAGTACTTC - TRBV5-5 - TRBJ2-5
CSAREGSVGYTF TGCAGTGCTAGAGAAGGGTCTGTGGGCTACACCTTC - TRBV20-1 - TRBJ1-2
CSARRGRSTDTQYF TGCAGCGCTAGGCGGGGTCGATCCACAGATACGCAGTATTTT few TRBV20-1 - TRBJ2-3
CASSTGQKNSPLHF TGTGCCAGCAGTACGGGACAGAAGAATTCACCCCTCCACTTT many TRBV6-1 TRBD1 TRBJ1-6
CASSYPQTCCYEQYF TGTGCCAGCAGTTACCCCCAGACATGTTGCTACGAGCAGTACTTC - TRBV6-5 - TRBJ2-7
CASSSREYETQYF TGTGCCAGCAGCTCCCGAGAGTATGAGACCCAGTACTTC - TRBV7-9 - TRBJ2-5
CASSLDRPYNEQFF TGCGCCAGCAGCTTGGACAGACCATACAATGAGCAGTTCTTC - TRBV5-1 - TRBJ2-1
CASSRPGELFF TGTGCCAGCAGTCGGCCTGGGGAGCTGTTTTTT few TRBV6-2/TRBV6-3 - TRBJ2-2
CASSFWTGLPTHSGANVLTF TGTGCCAGCAGCTTCTGGACAGGACTTCCTACACACTCTGGGGCCAACGTCCTGACTTTC few TRBV11-1 TRBD1 TRBJ2-6
CASSPTLQGTQYF TGTGCCAGCTCACCGACCCTACAGGGTACGCAGTATTTT - TRBV18 - TRBJ2-3
CASSPQGYPYEQYF TGTGCCAGCAGTCCACAGGGGTACCCCTACGAGCAGTACTTC - TRBV27 TRBD1 TRBJ2-7
CASSGRGSSYNEQFF TGCGCCAGCAGCGGGAGGGGGAGCTCCTACAATGAGCAGTTCTTC many TRBV5-1 - TRBJ2-1
CATPSGPCYEQYF TGTGCCACGCCCTCGGGACCCTGCTACGAGCAGTACTTC - TRBV12-3/TRBV12-4 - TRBJ2-7
CSARVASFNEQFF TGCAGTGCTAGAGTCGCCTCGTTTAATGAGCAGTTCTTC few TRBV20-1 - TRBJ2-1
CASSLSGAHTGELFF TGCGCCAGCAGCCTCTCAGGGGCTCACACCGGGGAGCTGTTTTTT few TRBV4-3 - TRBJ2-2
CATSKAPGLATDTQYF TGTGCCACCAGCAAAGCACCGGGACTTGCCACAGATACGCAGTATTTT - TRBV15 - TRBJ2-3
CSAKPWGGPSTDTQYF TGCAGTGCTAAACCTTGGGGGGGACCTAGCACAGATACGCAGTATTTT few TRBV20-1 TRBD2 TRBJ2-3
CASSGGTDRYNEQFF TGCGCCAGCAGCGGGGGGACGGATCGCTACAATGAGCAGTTCTTC many TRBV5-1 - TRBJ2-1
CASSRGQGHYEQYF TGTGCCAGCAGCCGGGGACAGGGTCACTACGAGCAGTACTTC few TRBV7-6 TRBD1 TRBJ2-7
CASSSTSGFGYTF TGTGCCAGCAGTTCCACATCCGGGTTTGGCTACACCTTC few TRBV12-3/TRBV12-4 - TRBJ1-2
CASSLPGQGSNEQYF TGTGCCAGCTCACTACCGGGACAGGGGAGTAACGAGCAGTACTTC - TRBV18 TRBD1 TRBJ2-7
CSARAPTRLAGENTQYF TGCAGTGCTAGAGCCCCAACGCGACTAGCGGGAGAGAACACGCAGTATTTT - TRBV20-1 TRBD2 TRBJ2-3